Listed below are T cell receptor beta chains from one sample, sequenced in a study of beta chain features in type 1 diabetes. TCRdb's copy holds only in-frame clones and misses some; the assay was immunoSEQ multiplex PCR. The sample records roughly 610,000 clones, about 16% being singletons. Sequenced material: naive CD4+ T cells from blood. The receptors come from a man aged 18 to 30 in good health. The CDR3 runs from the conserved cysteine through the conserved F or W. The D gene is left open where the match is weak. The listing skips clone size in some rows; elsewhere it reads once, few, many or a size class.

CDR3nt: TGTGCCAGCAGCCAAGATGGACGCCCCAATCGGGGCTACACCTTC; CDR3aa: CASSQDGRPNRGYTF; v_gene: TRBV14; abundance: few; j_gene: TRBJ1-2; d_gene: -
CDR3nt: TGTGCCAGCAGGCCCGGACAGGGCGGTCAGCCCCAGCATTTT; CDR3aa: CASRPGQGGQPQHF; v_gene: TRBV28; abundance: -; j_gene: TRBJ1-5; d_gene: TRBD1
CDR3nt: TGCGCCAGCTCCATTGAAGGGGGCGCCGGTTACGAGCAGTACTTC; CDR3aa: CASSIEGGAGYEQYF; v_gene: TRBV4-3; abundance: few; j_gene: TRBJ2-7; d_gene: TRBD1
CDR3nt: TGTGCCAGCAGCTTATTACGCGGTGGGGCCAAAAACATTCAGTACTTC; CDR3aa: CASSLLRGGAKNIQYF; v_gene: TRBV7-9; abundance: few; j_gene: TRBJ2-4; d_gene: -
CDR3nt: TGCGCCAGCAGCTTGTGGGGTATGAACACTGAAGCTTTCTTT; CDR3aa: CASSLWGMNTEAFF; v_gene: TRBV5-1; abundance: few; j_gene: TRBJ1-1; d_gene: -
CDR3nt: TGTGCCAGCAGAAAAGCGGGCGCTCCCTACGAGCAGTACTTC; CDR3aa: CASRKAGAPYEQYF; v_gene: TRBV6-5; abundance: -; j_gene: TRBJ2-7; d_gene: -
CDR3nt: TGTGCCAGCAGTGCTGAGGGAGGCTCCTACAATGAGCAGTTCTTC; CDR3aa: CASSAEGGSYNEQFF; v_gene: TRBV6-4; abundance: -; j_gene: TRBJ2-1; d_gene: -
CDR3nt: TGTGCCTGGAATTCGGGGACGGATAATTCACCCCTCCACTTT; CDR3aa: CAWNSGTDNSPLHF; v_gene: TRBV30; abundance: -; j_gene: TRBJ1-6; d_gene: -
CDR3nt: TGTGCCAGCAGGGGGTTCCGGGGCAGCTACGAGCAGTACTTC; CDR3aa: CASRGFRGSYEQYF; v_gene: TRBV28; abundance: few; j_gene: TRBJ2-7; d_gene: -
CDR3nt: TGTGCCAGCAGCTTAGACCCAGTTCGGGGCGGGGAGCTGTTTTTT; CDR3aa: CASSLDPVRGGELFF; v_gene: TRBV11-1; abundance: few; j_gene: TRBJ2-2; d_gene: -
CDR3nt: TGTGCCAGCAGCTTAAGACCCCTCGAGACCCAGTACTTC; CDR3aa: CASSLRPLETQYF; v_gene: TRBV7-3; abundance: few; j_gene: TRBJ2-5; d_gene: -
CDR3nt: TGCGCCAGCAGTTTTACCAGGAGAGAGACCCAGTACTTC; CDR3aa: CASSFTRRETQYF; v_gene: TRBV5-1; abundance: few; j_gene: TRBJ2-5; d_gene: -
CDR3nt: TGTGCCAGCAGCCCAGCGCGGGGAGGAGGCACTGAAGCTTTCTTT; CDR3aa: CASSPARGGGTEAFF; v_gene: TRBV7-2; abundance: -; j_gene: TRBJ1-1; d_gene: -
CDR3nt: TGCGCCAGCAGCCCCCGGGACAGTTCCTACGAGCAGTACTTC; CDR3aa: CASSPRDSSYEQYF; v_gene: TRBV5-1; abundance: -; j_gene: TRBJ2-7; d_gene: TRBD1
CDR3nt: TGTGCCAGCAGTGACCGTACAGGGTACGGAAACACCATATATTTT; CDR3aa: CASSDRTGYGNTIYF; v_gene: TRBV25-1; abundance: -; j_gene: TRBJ1-3; d_gene: -
CDR3nt: TGTGCCAGCCCTCCAGGGCTTAACACTGAAGCTTTCTTT; CDR3aa: CASPPGLNTEAFF; v_gene: TRBV28; abundance: -; j_gene: TRBJ1-1; d_gene: -
CDR3nt: TGTGCCAGCAGCTCCCCCGGGAGGGCCCCCGATACGCAGTATTTT; CDR3aa: CASSSPGRAPDTQYF; v_gene: TRBV7-9; abundance: few; j_gene: TRBJ2-3; d_gene: TRBD2